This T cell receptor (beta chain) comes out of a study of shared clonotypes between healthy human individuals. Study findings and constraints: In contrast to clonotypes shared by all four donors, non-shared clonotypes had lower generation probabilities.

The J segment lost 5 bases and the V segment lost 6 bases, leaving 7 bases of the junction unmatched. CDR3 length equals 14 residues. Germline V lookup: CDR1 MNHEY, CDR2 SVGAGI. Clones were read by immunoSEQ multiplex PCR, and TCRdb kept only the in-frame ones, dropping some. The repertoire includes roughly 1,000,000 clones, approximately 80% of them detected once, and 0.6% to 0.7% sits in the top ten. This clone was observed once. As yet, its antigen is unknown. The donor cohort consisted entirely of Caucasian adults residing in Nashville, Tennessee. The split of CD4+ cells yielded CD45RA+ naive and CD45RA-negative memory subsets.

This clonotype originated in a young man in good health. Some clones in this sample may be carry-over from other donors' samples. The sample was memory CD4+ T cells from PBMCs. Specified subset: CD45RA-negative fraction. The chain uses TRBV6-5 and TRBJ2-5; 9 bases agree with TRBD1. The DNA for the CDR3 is TGTGCCAGCAGCGACACAGGGGGCAAGGAGACCCAGTACTTC. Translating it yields CASSDTGGKETQYF.